This paragraph reports one T cell receptor beta chain. This sample was included in a study of blood T cell repertoires in COVID-19. Study summary: COVID-19 samples, acute and convalescent, were from the United States, Italy and Spain. PBMCs, B-cell-depleted T cells, or T cells were the source of the cDNA or gDNA that made up the material.

This CDR3 comprises 14 residues. J gave up 8 bases and V 4 bases, and 8 bases lay outside the gene matches. The germline gives CDR1 SGHRS, CDR2 YFSETQ. In the study's own analysis: From reference gene primer amplification, estimates of nucleated cell counts were derived. The protocol was immunoSEQ multiplex PCR, while the TCRdb copy is restricted to in-frame clones and leaves out a portion. V and J calls and clone size come straight from that table; D and trimming were deduced from the DNA. Of under 130,000 clones listed, roughly nine tenths were seen once; the top ten hold around 3.1%. The receptor's source is a man between 45 and 60 years old in a cohort sampled during active COVID-19. The sequencing sample was made of peripheral blood. The chain joins TRBV5-1 to TRBJ1-4; 7 bases align to TRBD1. This CDR3 is CASSPGQTGEKLFF. DNA of the CDR3: TGCGCCAGCAGCCCGGGACAGACGGGAGAAAAACTGTTTTTT.